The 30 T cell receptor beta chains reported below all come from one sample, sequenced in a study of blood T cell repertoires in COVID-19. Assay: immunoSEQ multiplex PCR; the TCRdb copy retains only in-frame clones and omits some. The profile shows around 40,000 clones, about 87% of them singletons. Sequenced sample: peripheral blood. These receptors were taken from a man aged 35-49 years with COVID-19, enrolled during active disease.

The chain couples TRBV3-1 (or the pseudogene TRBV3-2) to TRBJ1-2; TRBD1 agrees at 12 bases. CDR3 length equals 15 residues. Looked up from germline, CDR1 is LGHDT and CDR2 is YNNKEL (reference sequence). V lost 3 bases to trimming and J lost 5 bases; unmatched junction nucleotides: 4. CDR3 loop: CASSQGTGGRYGYTF. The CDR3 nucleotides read TGTGCCAGCAGCCAGGGGACAGGGGGCCGGTATGGCTACACCTTC.

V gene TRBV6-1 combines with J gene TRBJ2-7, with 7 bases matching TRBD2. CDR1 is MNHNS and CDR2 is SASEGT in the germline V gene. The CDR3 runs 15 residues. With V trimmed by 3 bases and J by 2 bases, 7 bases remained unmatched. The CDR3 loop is CASSDMSGTTYEQYF. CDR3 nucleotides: TGTGCCAGCAGTGATATGAGCGGGACCACCTACGAGCAGTACTTC.

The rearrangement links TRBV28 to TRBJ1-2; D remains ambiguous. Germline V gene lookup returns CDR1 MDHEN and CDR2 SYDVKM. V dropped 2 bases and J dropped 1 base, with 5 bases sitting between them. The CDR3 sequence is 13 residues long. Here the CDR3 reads CASSLRLNYGYTF. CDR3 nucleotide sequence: TGTGCCAGCAGTTTAAGACTTAACTATGGCTACACCTTC.

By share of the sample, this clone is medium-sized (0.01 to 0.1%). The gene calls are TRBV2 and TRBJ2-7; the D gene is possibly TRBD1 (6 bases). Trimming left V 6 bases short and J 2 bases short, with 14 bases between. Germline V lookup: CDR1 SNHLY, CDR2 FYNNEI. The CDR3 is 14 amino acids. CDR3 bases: TGTGCCAGCAGGACAGGCGTTTTAACCTACGAGCAGTACTTC. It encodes CASRTGVLTYEQYF.

CDR3 sequence (DNA): TGTGCCTGGAGTGTTGGACAGGGGAACGGTCAGCCCCAGCATTTT. Translating it yields CAWSVGQGNGQPQHF. V gene TRBV30 combines with J gene TRBJ1-5, with TRBD1 matching over 9 bases. The CDR3 covers 15 residues. Germline-derived CDR1 and CDR2 are GTSNPN and SVGIG (reference sequence). V gave up 0 bases and J gave up 6 bases; unmatched junction bases: 6.

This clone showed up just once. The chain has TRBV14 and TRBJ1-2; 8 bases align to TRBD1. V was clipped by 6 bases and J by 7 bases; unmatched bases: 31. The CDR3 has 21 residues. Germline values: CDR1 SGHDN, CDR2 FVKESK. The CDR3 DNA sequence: TGTGCCAGCAGTCCGACGCCCAGGGGGCGTCTTTTGGCGTGGGCGTCTTTTGGCTACACCTTC. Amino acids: CASSPTPRGRLLAWASFGYTF.

The CDR3 loop is CASSFRYREGLTNEKLFF. The CDR3 DNA sequence: TGTGCCAGCAGCTTTCGGTACAGGGAGGGACTAACTAATGAAAAACTGTTTTTT. V and J are TRBV5-5 and TRBJ1-4, with a weak D call TRBD1 (6 bases). The CDR3 has 18 amino acids. V lost 2 bases to trimming and J lost 1 base, with 18 bases between them. The germline V gene has CDR1 SGHKS and CDR2 YYEKEE (reference sequence). Supplemented by reference TRBV5-5 and TRBJ1-4, the full variable domain reads DAGVTQSPTHLIKTRGQQVTLRCSPISGHKSVSWYQQVLGQGPQFIFQYYEKEERGRGNFPDRFSARQFPNYSSELNVNALLLGDSALYLCASSFRYREGLTNEKLFFGSGTQLSVL.

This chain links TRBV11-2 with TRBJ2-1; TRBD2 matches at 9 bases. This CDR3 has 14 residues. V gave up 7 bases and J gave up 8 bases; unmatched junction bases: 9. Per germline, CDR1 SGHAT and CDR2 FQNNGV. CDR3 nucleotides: TGTGCCAGCATCCGTAGCGGGGGTGATGATGAGCAGTTCTTC. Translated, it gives CASIRSGGDDEQFF.

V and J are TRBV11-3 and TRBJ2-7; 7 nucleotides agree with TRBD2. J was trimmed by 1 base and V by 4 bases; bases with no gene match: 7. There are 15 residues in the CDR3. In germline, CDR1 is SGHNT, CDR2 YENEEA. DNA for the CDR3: TGTGCCAGCAGCTGGGATAGCGGGCCTTCCTACGAGCAGTACTTC. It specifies CASSWDSGPSYEQYF.

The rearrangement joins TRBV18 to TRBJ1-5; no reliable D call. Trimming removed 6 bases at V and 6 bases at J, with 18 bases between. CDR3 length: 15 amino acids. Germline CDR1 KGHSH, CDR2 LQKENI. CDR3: CASSIQLEGGQPQHF. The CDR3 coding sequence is TGTGCCAGCTCGATCCAGCTGGAGGGCGGTCAGCCCCAGCATTTT. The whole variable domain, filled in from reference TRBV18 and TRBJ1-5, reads NAGVMQNPRHLVRRRGQEARLRCSPMKGHSHVYWYRQLPEEGLKFMVYLQKENIIDESGMPKERFSAEFPKEGPSILRIQQVVRGDSAAYFCASSIQLEGGQPQHFGDGTRLSIL.

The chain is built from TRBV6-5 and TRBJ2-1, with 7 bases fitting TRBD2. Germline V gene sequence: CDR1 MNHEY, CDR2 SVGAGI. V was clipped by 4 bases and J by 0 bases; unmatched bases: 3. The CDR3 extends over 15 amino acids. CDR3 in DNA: TGTGCCAGCAGTTGGGGGGGATTCTCCTACAATGAGCAGTTCTTC. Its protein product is CASSWGGFSYNEQFF.

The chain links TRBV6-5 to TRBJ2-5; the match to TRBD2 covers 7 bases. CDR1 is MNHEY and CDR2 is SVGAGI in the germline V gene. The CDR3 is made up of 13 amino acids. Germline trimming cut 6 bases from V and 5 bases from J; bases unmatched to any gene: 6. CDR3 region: CASRRTSAETQYF. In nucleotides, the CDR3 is TGTGCCAGCAGAAGAACTAGCGCGGAGACCCAGTACTTC.

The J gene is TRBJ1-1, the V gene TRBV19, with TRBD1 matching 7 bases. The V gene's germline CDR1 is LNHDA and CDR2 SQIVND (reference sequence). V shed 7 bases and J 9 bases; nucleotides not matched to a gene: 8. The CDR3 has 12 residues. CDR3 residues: CASNTMDRKAFF. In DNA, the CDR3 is TGTGCCAGTAACACAATGGACAGGAAAGCTTTCTTT. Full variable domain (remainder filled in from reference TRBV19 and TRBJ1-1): DGGITQSPKYLFRKEGQNVTLSCEQNLNHDAMYWYRQDPGQGLRLIYYSQIVNDFQKGDIAEGYSVSREKKESFPLTVTSAQKNPTAFYLCASNTMDRKAFFGQGTRLTVV.

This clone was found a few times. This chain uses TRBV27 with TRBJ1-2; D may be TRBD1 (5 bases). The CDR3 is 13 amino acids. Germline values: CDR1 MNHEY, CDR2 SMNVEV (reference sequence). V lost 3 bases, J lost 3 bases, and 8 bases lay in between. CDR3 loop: CASSFVGDYGYTF. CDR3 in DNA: TGTGCCAGCAGTTTCGTAGGGGACTATGGCTACACCTTC.

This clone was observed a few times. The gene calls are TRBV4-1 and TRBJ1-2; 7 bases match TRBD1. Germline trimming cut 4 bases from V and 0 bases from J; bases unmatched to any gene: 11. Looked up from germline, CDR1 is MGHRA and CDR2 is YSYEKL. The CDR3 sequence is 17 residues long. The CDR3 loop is CASSPMSGTVANYGYTF. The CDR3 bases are TGCGCCAGCAGCCCAATGTCCGGGACAGTAGCTAACTATGGCTACACCTTC.

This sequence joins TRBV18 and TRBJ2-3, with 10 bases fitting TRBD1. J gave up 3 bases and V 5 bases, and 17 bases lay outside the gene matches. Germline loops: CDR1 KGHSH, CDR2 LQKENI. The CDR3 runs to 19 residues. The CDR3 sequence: CASSSTPTRTGGGTDTQYF. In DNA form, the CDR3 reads TGTGCCAGCTCAAGCACACCGACACGGACAGGGGGAGGAACAGATACGCAGTATTTT.

CDR3 in amino acids: CASSMTSSNQPQHF. In nucleotides, the CDR3 is TGTGCCAGTAGTATGACATCTAGCAATCAGCCCCAGCATTTT. This rearrangement joins TRBV19 to TRBJ1-5; D unclear. The ends were cut back, 3 bases at V and 0 bases at J, with 6 bases in the middle. CDR3 size: 14 residues. The germline CDR1 and CDR2 sequences are LNHDA and SQIVND (reference sequence).

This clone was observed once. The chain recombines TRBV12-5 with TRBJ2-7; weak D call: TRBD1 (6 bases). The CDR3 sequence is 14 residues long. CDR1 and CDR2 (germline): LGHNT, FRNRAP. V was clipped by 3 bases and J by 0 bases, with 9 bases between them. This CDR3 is CASGLGTPSYEQYF. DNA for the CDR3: TGTGCTAGTGGTTTAGGGACACCCTCCTACGAGCAGTACTTC.

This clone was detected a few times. The CDR3 region has the DNA TGTGCCACCAGTGATTTCGGGGCTAGCGGGGGGAATGAGCAGTTCTTC. It translates to CATSDFGASGGNEQFF. V usage is TRBV24-1 and J usage is TRBJ2-1; 11 bases align to TRBD2. V was clipped by 1 base and J by 7 bases; unmatched bases: 5. This CDR3 is 16 amino acids long. The germline V gene encodes CDR1 KGHDR and CDR2 SFDVKD.

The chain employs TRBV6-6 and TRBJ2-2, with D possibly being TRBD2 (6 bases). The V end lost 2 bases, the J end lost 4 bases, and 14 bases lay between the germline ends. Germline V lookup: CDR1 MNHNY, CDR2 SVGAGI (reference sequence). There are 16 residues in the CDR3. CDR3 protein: CASSYILRGGTGELFF. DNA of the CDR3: TGTGCCAGCAGTTACATTTTGAGGGGAGGCACCGGGGAGCTGTTTTTT.

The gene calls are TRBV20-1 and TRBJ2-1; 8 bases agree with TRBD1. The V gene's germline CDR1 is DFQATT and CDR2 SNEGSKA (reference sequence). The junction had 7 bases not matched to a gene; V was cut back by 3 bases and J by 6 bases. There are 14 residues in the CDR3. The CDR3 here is CSASTTGGINEQFF. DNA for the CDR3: TGCAGTGCTAGTACCACAGGGGGGATCAATGAGCAGTTCTTC.

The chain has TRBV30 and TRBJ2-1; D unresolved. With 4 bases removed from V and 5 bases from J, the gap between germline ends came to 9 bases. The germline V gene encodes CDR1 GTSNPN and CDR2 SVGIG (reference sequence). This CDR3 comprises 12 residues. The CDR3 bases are TGTGCCTGGAATACAGTTAACAATGAGCAGTTCTTC. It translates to CAWNTVNNEQFF.

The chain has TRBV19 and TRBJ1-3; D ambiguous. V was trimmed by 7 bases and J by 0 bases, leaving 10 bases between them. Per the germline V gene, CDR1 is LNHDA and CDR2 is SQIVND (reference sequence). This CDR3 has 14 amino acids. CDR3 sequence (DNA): TGTGCCAGTAAGGAGGTCAGCTCTGGAAACACCATATATTTT. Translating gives CASKEVSSGNTIYF.

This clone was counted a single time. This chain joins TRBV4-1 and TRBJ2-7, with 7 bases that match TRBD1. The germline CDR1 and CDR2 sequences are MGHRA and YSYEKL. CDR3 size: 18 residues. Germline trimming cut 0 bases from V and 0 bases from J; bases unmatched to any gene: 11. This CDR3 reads CASSQDVSRWDSSYEQYF. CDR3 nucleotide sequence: TGCGCCAGCAGCCAAGATGTTTCAAGGTGGGACAGCTCCTACGAGCAGTACTTC.

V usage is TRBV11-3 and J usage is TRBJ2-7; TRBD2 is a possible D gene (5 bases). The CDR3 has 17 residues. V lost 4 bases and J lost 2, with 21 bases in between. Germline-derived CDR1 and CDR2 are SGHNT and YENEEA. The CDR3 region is CASSSSIGLTGTYEQYF. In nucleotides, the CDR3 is TGTGCCAGCAGCTCCTCAATCGGACTCACCGGTACCTACGAGCAGTACTTC.

CDR3 in DNA: TGTGCCAGTAGTGGACAGTTAAGGGGACAGCCCCAGCATTTT. Protein product: CASSGQLRGQPQHF. The V call is TRBV19, the J call TRBJ1-5; a possible D gene is TRBD1 (6 bases). The CDR3 covers 14 residues. Trimming cost V 5 bases and J 7 bases, with 15 bases left between them. Germline loops: CDR1 LNHDA, CDR2 SQIVND (reference sequence).

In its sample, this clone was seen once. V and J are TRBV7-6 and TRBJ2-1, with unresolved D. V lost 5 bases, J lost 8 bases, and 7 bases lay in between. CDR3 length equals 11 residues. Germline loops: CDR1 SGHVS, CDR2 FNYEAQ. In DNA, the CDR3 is TGTGCCAGCAGCCCCCTCGATGAGCAGTTCTTC. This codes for CASSPLDEQFF.

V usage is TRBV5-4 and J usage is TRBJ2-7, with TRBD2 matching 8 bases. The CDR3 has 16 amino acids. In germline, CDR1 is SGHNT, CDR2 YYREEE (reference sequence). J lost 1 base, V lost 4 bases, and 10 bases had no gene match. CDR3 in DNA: TGTGCCAGCAGCGACCCGAGGAGCGGGAGTTCCTACGAGCAGTACTTC. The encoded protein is CASSDPRSGSSYEQYF.

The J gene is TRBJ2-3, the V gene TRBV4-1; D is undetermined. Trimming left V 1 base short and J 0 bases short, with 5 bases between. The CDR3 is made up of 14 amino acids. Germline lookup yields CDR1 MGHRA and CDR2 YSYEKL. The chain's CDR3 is CASSQVVSTDTQYF. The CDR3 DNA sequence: TGCGCCAGCAGCCAAGTCGTTAGCACAGATACGCAGTATTTT.

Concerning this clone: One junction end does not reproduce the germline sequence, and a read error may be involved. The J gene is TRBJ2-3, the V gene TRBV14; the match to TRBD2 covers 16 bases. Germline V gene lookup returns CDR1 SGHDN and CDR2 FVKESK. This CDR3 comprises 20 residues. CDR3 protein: CSSSQPYAGTSGRVPDTQYF. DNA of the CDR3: TGTTCCAGCAGCCAGCCTTACGCCGGGACTAGCGGGAGGGTCCCAGATACGCAGTATTTT.